Below, 3 T cell receptor beta chains from the same sample are listed, as sequenced in a study of blood T cell repertoires in COVID-19. Clones were sequenced by immunoSEQ multiplex PCR, and TCRdb holds only the in-frame ones, with some missing. Of 250,000 or so clones in the sample, around 81% are singletons; the top ten hold around 3.7%. The sample comprised PBMCs or T cells enriched from blood (not recorded which). These receptor sequences come from a man in his fifties or sixties who had recovered from COVID-19.

The V gene is TRBV12-3 or TRBV12-4, the J gene TRBJ2-7; TRBD2 might be the D (5 bases). The ends were cut back, 0 bases at V and 7 bases at J, with 10 bases in the middle. This CDR3 is 13 amino acids long. CDR3 sequence (DNA): TGTGCCAGCAGTTTAGCGGCCGGGATGGAGCAGTACTTC. Amino acids: CASSLAAGMEQYF.

J is TRBJ1-2 and V is TRBV9, with D perhaps matching TRBD1 (6 bases). Trimming removed 0 bases from V and 0 bases from J, with 9 bases in between. Germline values: CDR1 SGDLS, CDR2 YYNGEE. This CDR3 spans 15 amino acids. CDR3 in DNA: TGTGCCAGCAGCGTAGATGGACAGCCTAACTATGGCTACACCTTC. Its protein is CASSVDGQPNYGYTF.

The chain employs TRBV7-2 and TRBJ2-1; 12 bases align to TRBD2. This CDR3 has 19 amino acids. V gave up 4 bases and J gave up 1 base; unmatched junction bases: 11. Germline-derived CDR1 and CDR2 are SGHTA and FQGNSA. The CDR3 sequence is CASSSRRLAGEWSYNEQFF. For the CDR3, the DNA is TGTGCCAGCAGCTCAAGGCGACTAGCGGGAGAGTGGTCCTACAATGAGCAGTTCTTC.